This T cell receptor beta chain stems from a study of T cell changes during pregnancy in multiple sclerosis. Assay used: immunoSEQ multiplex PCR; TCRdb lists only in-frame clones, some missing. The data show some 57,000 clones, approximately 90% seen once. Sequencing used peripheral blood, obtained in the first trimester of pregnancy. This TCR came from a female donor in good health, enrolled as a control in a pregnancy study.

In DNA, the CDR3 is TGTGCCAGCAGTGACTCGCTGTCAGGGGGCAATGAGCAGTTCTTC. Translated: CASSDSLSGGNEQFF. J is TRBJ2-1 and V is TRBV6-4; TRBD1 matches at 7 bases. Trimming took 0 bases from V and 6 from J; bases not matched to a gene: 5. CDR1 and CDR2 (germline): MRHNA, SNTAGT. The CDR3 extends over 15 amino acids.